These 16 T cell receptor beta chains came from one sample sequenced in a study of blood T cell repertoires in COVID-19. Assay used: immunoSEQ multiplex PCR; TCRdb lists only in-frame clones, some missing. The data show roughly 230,000 clones, with roughly 87% seen just once and roughly 5% held by the top ten. The sample was peripheral blood. These receptor sequences come from a woman aged 40 to 55 who had recovered from COVID-19.

The genes are TRBV19 and TRBJ1-1; D not certain. Trimming cost V 0 bases and J 7 bases, with 6 bases left between them. The CDR3 loop spans 12 amino acids. The germline CDR1 and CDR2 sequences are LNHDA and SQIVND (reference sequence). The chain's CDR3 is CASSIDGGEAFF. The CDR3 bases are TGTGCCAGTAGTATAGACGGCGGTGAAGCTTTCTTT. Variable domain in full (rest from reference TRBV19 and TRBJ1-1): DGGITQSPKYLFRKEGQNVTLSCEQNLNHDAMYWYRQDPGQGLRLIYYSQIVNDFQKGDIAEGYSVSREKKESFPLTVTSAQKNPTAFYLCASSIDGGEAFFGQGTRLTVV.

The rearrangement joins TRBV12-3 or TRBV12-4 to TRBJ1-1; D remains ambiguous. V dropped 2 bases and J dropped 4 bases, with 5 bases sitting between them. This CDR3 comprises 12 residues. In nucleotides, the CDR3 is TGTGCCAGCAGTTTAAGCCGCACTGAAGCTTTCTTT. Protein: CASSLSRTEAFF.

The V call is TRBV15, the J call TRBJ2-5; 8 bases are a match to TRBD2. Germline CDR1 reads LNHNV; CDR2 reads YYDKDF (reference sequence). Trimming at V came to 0 bases and at J to 4 bases, leaving 1 base not matched to a gene. The CDR3 is 14 residues long. Here the CDR3 DNA reads TGTGCCACCAGCAGAGAAGGGACTAGAGAGACCCAGTACTTC. Translation: CATSREGTRETQYF. The full variable domain, its missing parts supplied by reference TRBV15 and TRBJ2-5, is DAMVIQNPRYQVTQFGKPVTLSCSQTLNHNVMYWYQQKSSQAPKLLFHYYDKDFNNEADTPDNFQSRRPNTSFCFLDIRSPGLGDTAMYLCATSREGTRETQYFGPGTRLLVL.

This clone is a singleton in its sample. The gene calls are TRBV5-8 and TRBJ1-2; 9 nucleotides agree with TRBD1. This CDR3 has 15 amino acids. Germline CDR1 and CDR2: SGHTS and YDEGEE. The V segment lost 5 bases and the J segment 3 bases; nucleotides outside the gene matches: 8. In DNA, the CDR3 is TGTGCCAGCAGGGCCGGGACAGGGAAGGACTATGGCTACACCTTC. As protein: CASRAGTGKDYGYTF.

V usage is TRBV30 and J usage is TRBJ1-5; D perhaps matches TRBD1 (5 bases). Trimming stripped 0 bases from V and 7 bases from J, with 13 bases between. The CDR3 has 14 residues. Germline assignment: CDR1 GTSNPN and CDR2 SVGIG (reference sequence). The CDR3 DNA reads TGTGCCTGGAGTGTACGTCAGGGTCAACAGCCCCAGCATTTT. It codes for CAWSVRQGQQPQHF.

This chain links TRBV2 with TRBJ2-1; 9 nucleotides line up with TRBD2. CDR1 is SNHLY and CDR2 is FYNNEI in the germline V gene. The CDR3 runs to 15 residues. Unmatched junction bases numbered 7, after V lost 3 bases and J lost 7 bases. This CDR3 is CASSEGAGGGNEQFF. The CDR3 coding sequence is TGTGCCAGCAGTGAGGGAGCGGGAGGAGGGAATGAGCAGTTCTTC.

The chain links TRBV10-1 to TRBJ2-7; TRBD2 matches 7 bases. Germline CDR1 WNHNN, CDR2 SYGVQD (reference sequence). The CDR3 totals 14 residues. V lost 5 bases, J lost 5 bases, and 9 bases stayed unmatched. The chain's CDR3 is CASSRGDRVHEQYF. The CDR3 coding sequence is TGCGCCAGCAGTCGGGGGGACCGAGTCCACGAGCAGTACTTC.

The chain carries TRBV3-1 (or the pseudogene TRBV3-2) and TRBJ2-7, with 8 bases that match TRBD2. V was clipped by 3 bases and J by 3 bases; unmatched bases: 4. CDR1 is LGHDT, CDR2 YNNKEL, per germline (reference sequence). This CDR3 spans 14 amino acids. CDR3 protein: CASSHGGVGYEQYF. Here the CDR3 DNA reads TGTGCCAGCAGCCACGGGGGGGTTGGCTACGAGCAGTACTTC.

This rearrangement joins TRBV7-9 to TRBJ2-3; TRBD1 aligns across 10 bases. The CDR3 spans 14 residues. With V trimmed by 3 bases and J by 4 bases, 1 base remained unmatched. Germline V gene data show CDR1 as SEHNR and CDR2 as FQNEAQ (reference sequence). CDR3 sequence reads: CASSLTGGADTQYF. CDR3 bases: TGTGCCAGCAGCTTGACAGGGGGCGCAGATACGCAGTATTTT.

The chain is built from TRBV7-2 and TRBJ2-7; D is perhaps TRBD1 (6 bases). The CDR3 length is 14 residues. Germline V lookup: CDR1 SGHTA, CDR2 FQGNSA. V lost 5 bases and J 0 bases, leaving 11 bases between the germline ends. The CDR3 DNA follows: TGTGCCAGCAGCGGGACAACCTTCTCCTACGAGCAGTACTTC. It yields the protein CASSGTTFSYEQYF.

The chain links TRBV30 to TRBJ1-6, with D possibly matching TRBD1 (6 bases). The CDR3 length is 15 residues. V was clipped by 7 bases and J by 2 bases, with 15 bases between them. The germline gives CDR1 GTSNPN, CDR2 SVGIG (reference sequence). CDR3 loop: CASRGGGTYNSPLHF. CDR3 DNA: TGTGCCTCGAGGGGGGGAGGCACCTATAATTCACCCCTCCACTTT.

The chain uses TRBV3-1 (or the pseudogene TRBV3-2) and TRBJ1-1, with 8 bases matching TRBD1. CDR3 length: 15 residues. Germline lookup yields CDR1 LGHDT and CDR2 YNNKEL (reference sequence). Unmatched junction bases numbered 11, after V lost 4 bases and J lost 7 bases. The CDR3 bases are TGTGCCAGCAGCCCCTATGACAGGGGCGGAAATGAAGCTTTCTTT. This translates into CASSPYDRGGNEAFF.

In the case of this clone: Its ends do not fully match the called genes, so a read error is possible. This rearrangement joins TRBV7-9 to TRBJ1-1, with TRBD1 identical over 9 bases. Germline CDR1 reads SEHNR; CDR2 reads FQNEAQ (reference sequence). The CDR3 has 12 residues. DNA of the CDR3: TGTGCCAGCAGCTTCGTGACAGGGGGTGAAATCTTT. It yields the protein CASSFVTGGEIF.

The genes are TRBV6-5 and TRBJ2-2, with D maybe TRBD1 (6 bases). V was cut by 10 bases and J by 1 base, with 10 bases left in between. CDR1 MNHEY and CDR2 SVGAGI come from the germline V gene. The CDR3 contains 13 residues. For the CDR3, the DNA is TGTGCCAAAAGGGACAAGAACACCGGGGAGCTGTTTTTT. Translated, it gives CAKRDKNTGELFF.

The J gene is TRBJ2-1, the V gene TRBV28; 7 nucleotides align to TRBD2. J lost 1 base, V lost 8 bases, and 5 bases had no gene match. Germline loops: CDR1 MDHEN, CDR2 SYDVKM. The length of the CDR3 is 14 residues. CDR3 nucleotide sequence: TGTGCCAGCCGGACGGGGGGATCCTACAATGAGCAGTTCTTC. It translates to CASRTGGSYNEQFF.

The chain couples TRBV5-5 to TRBJ1-1; the match to TRBD1 covers 9 bases. This CDR3 comprises 16 residues. J gave up 1 base and V 5 bases, and 9 bases lay outside the gene matches. Germline CDR1 and CDR2: SGHKS and YYEKEE (reference sequence). This CDR3 reads CASSSDRGGRNTEAFF. Here the CDR3 DNA reads TGTGCCAGCAGTTCCGACAGGGGGGGCCGGAACACTGAAGCTTTCTTT. Filled out from reference TRBV5-5 and TRBJ1-1, the complete variable domain reads DAGVTQSPTHLIKTRGQQVTLRCSPISGHKSVSWYQQVLGQGPQFIFQYYEKEERGRGNFPDRFSARQFPNYSSELNVNALLLGDSALYLCASSSDRGGRNTEAFFGQGTRLTVV.